Listed below are T cell receptor beta chains from one sample, sequenced in a study of blood T cells in healthy people across ages. TCRdb processed the 5' RACE reads anew with MiXCR; each CDR3 protein has one entry. In the table there are around 800,000 distinct CDR3 sequences, 20% to 30% of which are singletons. Separately, the same data were catalogued under a study of T cells of mothers and their children.

Source material: blood. The receptor source for this set is a boy between 10 and 17 years old in good health. Each CDR3 is given with its conserved first and last residue. A D gene is named only where the DNA matches it firmly. Clone size is not always given. Where it is, it says once, few, many or a class for expanded clones.

J gene: TRBJ2-7; D gene: TRBD1; V gene: TRBV5-1; clone size: few; CDR3 DNA: TGCGCCAGCAGCGGAACAGGGGGAAGCTCCTACGAGCAGTACTTC; CDR3 protein: CASSGTGGSSYEQYF
J gene: TRBJ2-3; D gene: TRBD1; V gene: TRBV7-2; clone size: .; CDR3 DNA: TGTGCCAGCAGCTTAGTGGGGACAGGGGGGTTAGATACGCAGTATTTT; CDR3 protein: CASSLVGTGGLDTQYF
J gene: TRBJ2-5; D gene: .; V gene: TRBV12-3/TRBV12-4; clone size: .; CDR3 DNA: TGTGCCAGCAGTTTAATGTCCCAAGAGACCCAGTACTTC; CDR3 protein: CASSLMSQETQYF
J gene: TRBJ1-1; D gene: .; V gene: TRBV5-1; clone size: .; CDR3 DNA: TGCGCCAGCAGCTTCGAACAGGGCACTGAAGCTTTCTTT; CDR3 protein: CASSFEQGTEAFF
J gene: TRBJ2-4; D gene: TRBD2; V gene: TRBV3-1; clone size: once; CDR3 DNA: TGTGCCAGCAGCCAAGGGCTAGCGGTAGACATTCAGTACTTC; CDR3 protein: CASSQGLAVDIQYF
J gene: TRBJ1-6; D gene: .; V gene: TRBV6-6; clone size: few; CDR3 DNA: TGTGCCAGCAGTTACCAGGGTTATTCACCCCTCCACTTT; CDR3 protein: CASSYQGYSPLHF
J gene: TRBJ2-7; D gene: .; V gene: TRBV5-4; clone size: few; CDR3 DNA: TGTGCCAGCAGGCGGGACGGAACCTACGAGCAGTACTTC; CDR3 protein: CASRRDGTYEQYF
J gene: TRBJ2-2; D gene: TRBD2; V gene: TRBV4-2; clone size: .; CDR3 DNA: TGTGCCAGCAGCCAAATGGGGGGGGCCGGGGAGCTGTTTTTT; CDR3 protein: CASSQMGGAGELFF
J gene: TRBJ2-5; D gene: .; V gene: TRBV6-5; clone size: .; CDR3 DNA: TGTGCCAGCAGCCGCGGCGGACGGGGGCAGGAGACCCAGTACTTC; CDR3 protein: CASSRGGRGQETQYF
J gene: TRBJ2-7; D gene: .; V gene: TRBV6-1; clone size: few; CDR3 DNA: TGTGCCAGCAGTCCAAGCCCCGGGGCTACCTACGAGCAGTACTTC; CDR3 protein: CASSPSPGATYEQYF
J gene: TRBJ2-5; D gene: TRBD2; V gene: TRBV5-1; clone size: .; CDR3 DNA: TGCGCCAGCAGCCGGACTAGCACCCAAGAGACCCAGTACTTC; CDR3 protein: CASSRTSTQETQYF
J gene: TRBJ1-4; D gene: .; V gene: TRBV5-1; clone size: few; CDR3 DNA: TGCGCCAGCAGCTTGGAAGACATTCGAGATGAAAAACTGTTTTTT; CDR3 protein: CASSLEDIRDEKLFF
J gene: TRBJ1-1; D gene: .; V gene: TRBV20-1; clone size: .; CDR3 DNA: TGCAGTGCGAAGTTGGGGTACACTGAAGCTTTCTTT; CDR3 protein: CSAKLGYTEAFF
J gene: TRBJ2-7; D gene: .; V gene: TRBV24-1; clone size: .; CDR3 DNA: TGTGCCACCAGCCTTGATTACAGCAACTACGAGCAGTACTTC; CDR3 protein: CATSLDYSNYEQYF
J gene: TRBJ2-7; D gene: .; V gene: TRBV5-6; clone size: .; CDR3 DNA: TGTGCCAGCAGCTTATGGTGGACAGTCCGGTCCTACGAGCAGTACTTC; CDR3 protein: CASSLWWTVRSYEQYF
J gene: TRBJ2-3; D gene: TRBD1; V gene: TRBV7-3; clone size: .; CDR3 DNA: TGTGCCAGCAGCTTAAAAGGGGACAGGCCCCGCACAGATACGCAGTATTTT; CDR3 protein: CASSLKGDRPRTDTQYF
J gene: TRBJ2-5; D gene: TRBD2; V gene: TRBV4-1; clone size: few; CDR3 DNA: TGCGCCAGCAGCCACCATGTAGCGGGGGCAACAGAGACCCAGTACTTC; CDR3 protein: CASSHHVAGATETQYF
J gene: TRBJ2-6; D gene: .; V gene: TRBV6-1; clone size: few; CDR3 DNA: TGTGCCAGCAGCCCCTTAATGTCCTCTGGGGCCAACGTCCTGACTTTC; CDR3 protein: CASSPLMSSGANVLTF
J gene: TRBJ2-5; D gene: TRBD2; V gene: TRBV29-1; clone size: .; CDR3 DNA: TGCAGCGTTGGGGGACTAGCGGAGAGCCAAGAGACCCAGTACTTC; CDR3 protein: CSVGGLAESQETQYF
J gene: TRBJ1-2; D gene: .; V gene: TRBV4-2; clone size: .; CDR3 DNA: TGTGCCAGCAGCCAAGATGCCGACAGATTCTATGGCTACACCTTC; CDR3 protein: CASSQDADRFYGYTF
J gene: TRBJ2-3; D gene: TRBD1; V gene: TRBV4-3; clone size: .; CDR3 DNA: TGCGCCAGCACCCAGGGGGAACGAAGCACAGATACGCAGTATTTT; CDR3 protein: CASTQGERSTDTQYF
J gene: TRBJ1-1; D gene: .; V gene: TRBV29-1; clone size: .; CDR3 DNA: TGCAGCGTTGAGCACAGGCCCTTGAACACTGAAGCTTTCTTT; CDR3 protein: CSVEHRPLNTEAFF
J gene: TRBJ2-7; D gene: .; V gene: TRBV7-9; clone size: few; CDR3 DNA: TGTGCCAGCAGCTTAGCCGGGGCCAGGGGCTACGAGCAGTACTTC; CDR3 protein: CASSLAGARGYEQYF
J gene: TRBJ2-7; D gene: .; V gene: TRBV5-1; clone size: .; CDR3 DNA: TGCGCCAGCAGCTTGGGAGCGGAAACCTACGAGCAGTACTTC; CDR3 protein: CASSLGAETYEQYF
J gene: TRBJ2-4; D gene: .; V gene: TRBV20-1; clone size: few; CDR3 DNA: TGCAGTGCAAGGGGGTGGGGGGGCCTCGAAAACATTCAGTACTTC; CDR3 protein: CSARGWGGLENIQYF
J gene: TRBJ1-2; D gene: .; V gene: TRBV10-2; clone size: .; CDR3 DNA: TGCGCCAGCAGTGAGTCGGTTGAGGGGAGAGATGGCTACACCTTC; CDR3 protein: CASSESVEGRDGYTF
J gene: TRBJ1-3; D gene: TRBD1; V gene: TRBV5-1; clone size: .; CDR3 DNA: TGCGCCAGCAGCTTGACGGGGACAGCAGCTGGAAACACCATATATTTT; CDR3 protein: CASSLTGTAAGNTIYF
J gene: TRBJ1-4; D gene: .; V gene: TRBV5-1; clone size: .; CDR3 DNA: TGCGCCAGCAGCTTGTATCCGGAAGAAAAACTGTTTTTT; CDR3 protein: CASSLYPEEKLFF
J gene: TRBJ2-7; D gene: .; V gene: TRBV25-1; clone size: .; CDR3 DNA: TGTGCCAGCAGTGATACAGGGCGAAGAAGCTACGAGCAGTACTTC; CDR3 protein: CASSDTGRRSYEQYF
J gene: TRBJ1-1; D gene: .; V gene: TRBV5-1; clone size: .; CDR3 DNA: TGCGCCAGCAGCTTGGTGGGTTTTGGCACTGAAGCTTTCTTT; CDR3 protein: CASSLVGFGTEAFF
J gene: TRBJ2-2; D gene: .; V gene: TRBV5-1; clone size: .; CDR3 DNA: TGCGCCAGCAGCTGGAAGGGAACCATGAACACCGGGGAGCTGTTTTTT; CDR3 protein: CASSWKGTMNTGELFF
J gene: TRBJ2-5; D gene: TRBD1; V gene: TRBV5-1; clone size: many; CDR3 DNA: TGCGCCAGCAGCTCGGGACAGGGGCTTCAAGAGACCCAGTACTTC; CDR3 protein: CASSSGQGLQETQYF
J gene: TRBJ2-7; D gene: .; V gene: TRBV30; clone size: .; CDR3 DNA: TGTGCCTCTCGGGGGCCTTTGGACTACGAGCAGTACTTC; CDR3 protein: CASRGPLDYEQYF
J gene: TRBJ2-3; D gene: .; V gene: TRBV14; clone size: .; CDR3 DNA: TGTGCCAGCAGCCGGGACTTCGGGGGAACAGATACGCAGTATTTT; CDR3 protein: CASSRDFGGTDTQYF
J gene: TRBJ1-5; D gene: .; V gene: TRBV12-3/TRBV12-4; clone size: .; CDR3 DNA: TGTGCCAGCAGTCGCGGACAGTCGCAAGCTCCCAATCAGCCCCAGCATTTT; CDR3 protein: CASSRGQSQAPNQPQHF
J gene: TRBJ2-1; D gene: .; V gene: TRBV4-1; clone size: .; CDR3 DNA: TGCGCCAGCAGCCCACGGAAAGGTGAGCAGTTCTTC; CDR3 protein: CASSPRKGEQFF
J gene: TRBJ2-2; D gene: .; V gene: TRBV7-2; clone size: few; CDR3 DNA: TGTGCCCGCCTGTTAGGGAACACCGGGGAGCTGTTTTTT; CDR3 protein: CARLLGNTGELFF
J gene: TRBJ1-2; D gene: .; V gene: TRBV6-1; clone size: few; CDR3 DNA: TGTGCCAGCAGTGTGGACACCTATGGCTACACCTTC; CDR3 protein: CASSVDTYGYTF
J gene: TRBJ2-4; D gene: .; V gene: TRBV7-3; clone size: few; CDR3 DNA: TGTGCCAGCAGCTCGGGTCCCCTAAATGACATTCAGTACTTC; CDR3 protein: CASSSGPLNDIQYF
J gene: TRBJ2-3; D gene: .; V gene: TRBV7-3; clone size: few; CDR3 DNA: TGTGCCAGCAGCTTGCGCTACAATACAGATACGCAGTATTTT; CDR3 protein: CASSLRYNTDTQYF
J gene: TRBJ2-5; D gene: TRBD1; V gene: TRBV11-2; clone size: few; CDR3 DNA: TGTGCCAGCAGCTCAAACACAGGGGCCCAAGAGACCCAGTACTTC; CDR3 protein: CASSSNTGAQETQYF
J gene: TRBJ2-5; D gene: .; V gene: TRBV18; clone size: few; CDR3 DNA: TGTGCCAGCTCACCGACAGCGCAAGAGACCCAGTACTTC; CDR3 protein: CASSPTAQETQYF
J gene: TRBJ2-5; D gene: .; V gene: TRBV4-1; clone size: .; CDR3 DNA: TGCGCCAGCAGCCAAGTGGGATCAAGGGACAAGAGAACCCAGTACTTC; CDR3 protein: CASSQVGSRDKRTQYF
J gene: TRBJ2-5; D gene: .; V gene: TRBV7-3; clone size: few; CDR3 DNA: TGTGCCAGCAGCCCCCGCCGGGATGAGACCCAGTACTTC; CDR3 protein: CASSPRRDETQYF
J gene: TRBJ2-5; D gene: .; V gene: TRBV7-6; clone size: .; CDR3 DNA: TGTGCCAGCAGCTTGGTCGACCAGCCCGAGACCCAGTACTTC; CDR3 protein: CASSLVDQPETQYF
J gene: TRBJ1-4; D gene: TRBD1; V gene: TRBV19; clone size: .; CDR3 DNA: TGTGCCAGTAAGGATTCTGGGACAGCAGAAAAACTGTTTTTT; CDR3 protein: CASKDSGTAEKLFF
J gene: TRBJ2-5; D gene: .; V gene: TRBV7-2; clone size: .; CDR3 DNA: TGTGCCAGCAGCCCTGCTAAGACCCAGTACTTC; CDR3 protein: CASSPAKTQYF
J gene: TRBJ2-5; D gene: .; V gene: TRBV7-2; clone size: .; CDR3 DNA: TGTGCCAGCAGCGCCTGGTGGGAGACCCAGTACTTC; CDR3 protein: CASSAWWETQYF
J gene: TRBJ2-7; D gene: .; V gene: TRBV10-3; clone size: .; CDR3 DNA: TGTGCCATCAGTGAGTCCGGCTTCCCCTACGAGCAGTACTTC; CDR3 protein: CAISESGFPYEQYF
J gene: TRBJ2-5; D gene: .; V gene: TRBV7-8; clone size: many; CDR3 DNA: TGTGCCAGCAGCCCCGTGGCCCGGAAGGAGACCCAGTACTTC; CDR3 protein: CASSPVARKETQYF
J gene: TRBJ1-1; D gene: TRBD1; V gene: TRBV18; clone size: .; CDR3 DNA: TGTGCCAGCTCACCCTCCGGCCAGGGGGCCGGAACTGAAGCTTTCTTT; CDR3 protein: CASSPSGQGAGTEAFF
J gene: TRBJ2-5; D gene: .; V gene: TRBV28; clone size: .; CDR3 DNA: TGTGCCAGCAGTACCCGGACCCTTTCCCCCCAAGAGACCCAGTACTTC; CDR3 protein: CASSTRTLSPQETQYF
J gene: TRBJ1-2; D gene: .; V gene: TRBV29-1; clone size: few; CDR3 DNA: TGCAGCGTTGTGGGGGGTACGAACTATGGCTACACCTTC; CDR3 protein: CSVVGGTNYGYTF
J gene: TRBJ2-7; D gene: .; V gene: TRBV7-3; clone size: .; CDR3 DNA: TGTGCCAGCAGCTTAATGTCGGTGGGGGAGCAGTACTTC; CDR3 protein: CASSLMSVGEQYF
J gene: TRBJ2-2; D gene: TRBD1; V gene: TRBV6-2/TRBV6-3; clone size: .; CDR3 DNA: TGTGCCAGCAGTTACGGACAGGGGGGGACCGGGGAGCTGTTTTTT; CDR3 protein: CASSYGQGGTGELFF
J gene: TRBJ2-7; D gene: TRBD1; V gene: TRBV6-4; clone size: .; CDR3 DNA: TGTGCCAGCAGTGCCATCGACGGGACAGGGCTATACTACGAGCAGTACTTC; CDR3 protein: CASSAIDGTGLYYEQYF
J gene: TRBJ2-5; D gene: .; V gene: TRBV28; clone size: .; CDR3 DNA: TGTGCCAGCAGTTTAGGGGGACGGACCGTAGAGACCCAGTACTTC; CDR3 protein: CASSLGGRTVETQYF
J gene: TRBJ2-5; D gene: TRBD2; V gene: TRBV27; clone size: .; CDR3 DNA: TGTGCCAGCAGTCCCCAGCGGGGGGTAGGTGAGACCCAGTACTTC; CDR3 protein: CASSPQRGVGETQYF